This T cell receptor (beta chain) was profiled in a study of post-analysis software for immune sequencing data. Study-wide findings and caveats: Comparison of patients with controls showed roughly five TRBV segments more frequent in patients, TRBV5-6, TRBV5-1 and TRBV20-1 among them.

The authors incorporated unique molecular identifiers into the TCR beta cDNA libraries. TCRdb re-analysed the PCR reads in MiXCR, keeping a single row per CDR3 protein. Of about 680,000 distinct CDR3 sequences listed, approximately 60% are singletons. V shed 6 bases and J 1 base; nucleotides not matched to a gene: 2. The CDR3 runs 14 residues. On this clonotype itself: The antigen remains undetermined.

Material for sequencing was blood. This chain joins TRBV12-3 or TRBV12-4 and TRBJ1-5; 8 bases are a match to TRBD1. The clonotype was recovered from a girl under 10 years old with multiple sclerosis. CDR3 amino acids: CASRYRGSNQPQHF. DNA for the CDR3: TGTGCCAGCAGATACAGGGGGAGCAATCAGCCCCAGCATTTT.